These T cell receptor beta chains were read from a single sample in a study of CD8+ T cells in alopecia areata. This table comes from immunoSEQ multiplex PCR, and its TCRdb copy is limited to in-frame clones, with some not included. Of fewer than 200,000 clones detected, roughly 70% appear once; the ten largest clones hold over 9.5%. The sample here was CD8+ T cells sorted from blood, taken at week 0. These receptors were obtained from a human donor with alopecia areata. Each CDR3 is given with its conserved first and last residue. The order of the fields is J gene, clone size, D gene, V gene, CDR3 protein, CDR3 DNA. The D gene is left open where the match is weak. Size is omitted from some rows. Given values are once, few, many or a class for expanded clones.

TRBJ1-1 | once | . | TRBV11-2 | CASSPSTEAFF | TGTGCCAGCAGCCCGAGCACTGAAGCTTTCTTT
TRBJ2-3 | few | TRBD2 | TRBV7-2 | CASSLEYLRTSDTDTQYF | TGTGCCAGCAGCTTAGAGTACCTCCGGACTAGCGACACAGATACGCAGTATTTT
TRBJ1-5 | few | . | TRBV9 | CASSVGIVGSQPQHF | TGTGCCAGCAGCGTAGGAATAGTGGGGTCTCAGCCCCAGCATTTT
TRBJ1-2 | . | . | TRBV14 | CASSPEVNYGYTF | TGTGCCAGCAGCCCTGAGGTAAACTATGGCTACACCTTC
TRBJ2-4 | . | . | TRBV6-6 | CASSGKGNIQYF | TGTGCCAGCTCAGGGAAGGGAAACATTCAGTACTTC
TRBJ2-7 | . | . | TRBV2 | CASKVTASYEQYF | TGTGCCAGCAAGGTGACAGCAAGCTACGAGCAGTACTTC
TRBJ2-1 | once | TRBD1 | TRBV11-1 | CASSTRQGGEQFF | TGTGCCAGCAGCACCCGACAGGGCGGTGAGCAGTTCTTC
TRBJ2-5 | few | . | TRBV6-5 | CASSYRGYETQYF | TGTGCCAGCAGTTACCGGGGATACGAGACCCAGTACTTC
TRBJ2-7 | . | TRBD1 | TRBV29-1 | CSVENLGQSSYEQYF | TGCAGCGTGGAAAATTTGGGACAGAGCTCCTACGAGCAGTACTTC
TRBJ2-7 | . | TRBD1 | TRBV6-5 | CASSYEPQGAVYEQYF | TGTGCCAGCAGTTATGAGCCCCAGGGGGCGGTTTACGAGCAGTACTTC
TRBJ2-5 | . | . | TRBV25-1 | CASSELVEGETQYF | TGTGCCAGCAGTGAATTGGTCGAGGGAGAGACCCAGTACTTC
TRBJ1-2 | . | . | TRBV7-2 | CASSLVDNTNYGYTF | TGTGCCAGCAGCTTGGTAGACAATACTAACTATGGCTACACCTTC
TRBJ1-2 | . | . | TRBV27 | CASSYAGSYYGYTF | TGTGCCAGCAGTTATGCTGGGAGCTACTATGGCTACACCTTC
TRBJ2-1 | . | . | TRBV5-6 | CASSFGVGEQFF | TGTGCCAGCAGCTTTGGCGTGGGTGAGCAGTTCTTC
TRBJ2-3 | . | . | TRBV7-8 | CASTDWLGKRFAADTQYF | TGTGCCAGCACCGACTGGCTAGGGAAAAGGTTTGCGGCAGATACGCAGTATTTT
TRBJ2-7 | . | . | TRBV27 | CASSNQGSSYEQYF | TGTGCCAGCAGTAACCAGGGCAGCTCCTACGAGCAGTACTTC
TRBJ2-3 | . | . | TRBV4-1 | CASSQARGDTQYF | TGCGCCAGCAGCCAAGCCCGGGGGGATACGCAGTATTTT
TRBJ2-3 | few | . | TRBV6-5 | CASSPSRGASDTQYF | TGTGCCAGCTCCCCCAGCAGGGGGGCCTCAGATACGCAGTATTTT
TRBJ1-1 | few | . | TRBV29-1 | CSVDPTDLNTEAFF | TGCAGCGTTGATCCCACGGACCTGAACACTGAAGCTTTCTTT
TRBJ2-3 | few | . | TRBV27 | CASSFLSRGDTQYF | TGTGCCAGCAGTTTTTTAAGTCGTGGAGATACGCAGTATTTT
TRBJ1-2 | . | . | TRBV27 | CASSPGSGYGYTF | TGTGCCAGCAGCCCAGGGTCGGGCTATGGCTACACCTTC
TRBJ1-1 | . | . | TRBV5-6 | CASSLETTEAFF | TGTGCCAGCAGCTTGGAGACCACTGAAGCTTTCTTT
TRBJ2-1 | . | . | TRBV5-1 | CASSLDGALGNEQFF | TGCGCCAGCAGCTTGGACGGGGCCCTTGGGAATGAGCAGTTCTTC
TRBJ2-3 | . | . | TRBV29-1 | CSVEGRESTDTQYF | TGCAGCGTTGAAGGCAGGGAAAGCACAGATACGCAGTATTTT
TRBJ1-1 | . | . | TRBV7-9 | CASSRDPTEAFF | TGTGCCAGCAGCCGGGACCCCACTGAAGCTTTCTTT
TRBJ1-1 | once | . | TRBV4-1 | CASSPIRGATMDTEAFF | TGCGCCAGCAGCCCGATCCGAGGGGCCACGATGGACACTGAAGCTTTCTTT
TRBJ2-7 | . | . | TRBV5-1 | CASSASYEQYF | TGCGCCAGCAGCGCTAGCTACGAGCAGTACTTC
TRBJ2-7 | . | . | TRBV11-2 | CASSPELGLTIGEQYF | TGTGCCAGCAGCCCAGAGCTGGGGTTGACTATAGGGGAGCAGTACTTC
TRBJ2-5 | . | . | TRBV30 | CAWSEGETQYF | TGTGCCTGGAGTGAGGGAGAGACCCAGTACTTC